Listed here are 25 T cell receptor beta chains from one sample, sequenced in a study of response to subunit inactivated influenza vaccine. TCRdb independently ran MiXCR on the RT-PCR reads; one entry per CDR3 protein. The data show about 540,000 distinct CDR3 sequences, less than 25% seen once. The same specimen was also included in a second study, on T cells expressing NK-cell markers. That publication notes: 5'RACE template switching with UMIs generated TCR beta cDNA.

This specimen was CD4+ T cells sorted from PBMCs, taken 12 days after vaccination. The origin of the receptors is a man aged 50 to 59 who received an inactivated influenza vaccine.

This clonotype has just a few counts. J is TRBJ2-1 and V is TRBV6-1; TRBD2 aligns across 13 bases. Germline V lookup: CDR1 MNHNS, CDR2 SASEGT. The junction had 3 bases not matched to a gene; V was cut back by 7 bases and J by 6 bases. The CDR3 extends over 14 amino acids. CDR3 coding DNA: TGTGCCAGCAAAAGGACTAGCGGGGGCAATGAGCAGTTCTTC. Translating it yields CASKRTSGGNEQFF.

This clonotype has only a few counts. This CDR3 reads CAISVLPGANVLTF. The DNA for the CDR3 is TGTGCCATCAGTGTGTTACCTGGGGCCAACGTCCTGACTTTC. J is TRBJ2-6 and V is TRBV10-3; D is uncertain. Trimming left V 4 bases short and J 2 bases short, with 6 bases between. This CDR3 comprises 14 residues. The germline V gene encodes CDR1 ENHRY and CDR2 SYGVKD.

This clonotype was seen a handful of times. This chain connects TRBV7-9 to TRBJ1-2, with D perhaps TRBD1 (6 bases). The germline CDR1 and CDR2 sequences are SEHNR and FQNEAQ (reference sequence). Trimming left V 1 base short and J 2 bases short, with 11 bases between. The length of the CDR3 is 15 residues. CDR3 residues: CASSLDTGWNYGYTF. DNA for the CDR3: TGTGCCAGCAGCTTAGATACAGGGTGGAACTATGGCTACACCTTC.

The chain recombines TRBV5-1 with TRBJ2-2; TRBD1 matches at 7 bases. Germline lookup yields CDR1 SGHRS and CDR2 YFSETQ. The CDR3 length is 14 residues. The J segment lost 1 base and the V segment lost 7 bases, leaving 4 bases of the junction unmatched. The CDR3 DNA reads as TGCGCCAGCCGGGACAGCTGGAACACCGGGGAGCTGTTTTTT. Protein product: CASRDSWNTGELFF.

V usage is TRBV11-1 and J usage is TRBJ2-1; 9 bases are shared with TRBD1. The CDR3 contains 21 residues. Germline V gives CDR1 SGHAT, CDR2 FQDESV (reference sequence). The trim removed 5 bases at V and 6 bases at J, leaving 26 bases unmatched. The CDR3 loop reads CASSDPPDTGGPGPMINEQFF. Here the CDR3 DNA reads TGTGCCAGCAGCGACCCCCCCGATACAGGGGGCCCGGGACCAATGATCAATGAGCAGTTCTTC.

The chain carries TRBV5-1 and TRBJ2-2; 8 nucleotides match TRBD2. The length of the CDR3 is 15 residues. Unmatched junction bases numbered 7, after V lost 5 bases and J lost 4 bases. Germline V gene data show CDR1 as SGHRS and CDR2 as YFSETQ. CDR3 sequence: CASRIGGGSTGELFF. The DNA for the CDR3 is TGCGCCAGCAGAATTGGCGGGGGGAGCACCGGGGAGCTGTTTTTT.

Only a few counts were recorded for this clonotype. V gene TRBV9 combines with J gene TRBJ2-1; TRBD2 matches at 7 bases. CDR3 size: 16 residues. The V gene end was trimmed by 4 bases and the J gene end by 2 bases; junction bases not matched to a gene: 9. Germline V gene data show CDR1 as SGDLS and CDR2 as YYNGEE. CDR3 residues: CASSPGTNVAYNEQFF. CDR3 DNA: TGTGCCAGCAGCCCGGGGACTAATGTCGCCTACAATGAGCAGTTCTTC.

V and J are TRBV19 and TRBJ1-5, with D perhaps matching TRBD1 (5 bases). V was cut by 2 bases and J by 5 bases, with 7 bases left in between. CDR3 length: 13 residues. The germline CDR1 and CDR2 sequences are LNHDA and SQIVND (reference sequence). CDR3 in amino acids: CASSIQGDQPQHF. CDR3 coding DNA: TGTGCCAGTAGTATACAGGGCGATCAGCCCCAGCATTTT.

The V gene is TRBV10-3, the J gene TRBJ2-1; no reliable D call. V lost 3 bases and J 0 bases, leaving 9 bases between the germline ends. Germline lookup yields CDR1 ENHRY and CDR2 SYGVKD. CDR3 size: 15 residues. CDR3 bases: TGTGCCATCAGTGACCTTGTGAGCTCCTACAATGAGCAGTTCTTC. Protein product: CAISDLVSSYNEQFF.

V gene TRBV10-3 combines with J gene TRBJ1-2; 8 bases are shared with TRBD1. Germline V CDR1 and CDR2: ENHRY, SYGVKD. This CDR3 contains 14 residues. The junction had 5 bases not matched to a gene; V was cut back by 0 bases and J by 8 bases. The CDR3, as DNA: TGTGCCATCAGTGAGTCCCAGGGGGCTCGGGGCTACACCTTC. It encodes CAISESQGARGYTF.

In its sample, this clonotype was seen a few times. The CDR3 nucleotides read TGTGCCAGCAGTAGAGGGACTAGCGCGGGTGGTGAGCAGTTCTTC. Its translation: CASSRGTSAGGEQFF. The chain combines TRBV6-2 or TRBV6-3 with TRBJ2-1; the match to TRBD2 covers 10 bases. After removal of 5 bases from V and 9 bases from J, the junction contained 10 bases not matched to a gene. The CDR3 is made up of 15 amino acids. In germline, CDR1 is MNHEY, CDR2 SVGEGT.

This chain links TRBV20-1 with TRBJ1-2; D is perhaps TRBD1 (5 bases). V was trimmed by 2 bases and J by 13 bases, leaving 17 bases between them. Germline V lookup: CDR1 DFQATT, CDR2 SNEGSKA (reference sequence). CDR3 length: 12 residues. This CDR3 reads CSARSQRGGGTF. The CDR3 DNA reads as TGCAGTGCTAGATCCCAGAGGGGAGGAGGCACCTTC.

In this sample, this clonotype turned up a few times. This chain joins TRBV10-3 and TRBJ2-2; D is unclear. The ends were cut back, 1 base at V and 1 base at J, with 10 bases in the middle. This CDR3 contains 16 residues. The germline CDR1 and CDR2 sequences are ENHRY and SYGVKD. The CDR3 spells CAISELVGLNTGELFF. DNA of the CDR3: TGTGCCATCAGTGAGTTGGTCGGGCTGAACACCGGGGAGCTGTTTTTT.

This clonotype showed up just a few times. The chain has TRBV3-1 and TRBJ1-1; no firm D call. Germline V gives CDR1 LGHDT, CDR2 YNNKEL (reference sequence). The V and J ends lost 4 bases and 1 base respectively, with 10 bases between them. The CDR3 is made up of 14 amino acids. The CDR3 spells CASSRLDKNTEAFF. Here the CDR3 DNA reads TGTGCCAGCAGCCGCCTTGACAAGAACACTGAAGCTTTCTTT.

The gene calls are TRBV10-3 and TRBJ2-6; D is ambiguous. Germline V gene sequence: CDR1 ENHRY, CDR2 SYGVKD. This CDR3 has 13 amino acids. V was clipped by 7 bases and J by 0 bases, with 4 bases between them. CDR3 DNA: TGTGCCATCACTGGCTCTGGGGCCAACGTCCTGACTTTC. This translates into CAITGSGANVLTF.

The V gene is TRBV7-2, the J gene TRBJ1-1; D ambiguous. The CDR3 contains 14 residues. Germline V lookup: CDR1 SGHTA, CDR2 FQGNSA. Deletions cut 4 bases from V and 5 bases from J, with 14 bases between. The CDR3 DNA reads as TGTGCCAGCAGCTCCCAAGGCGTAAGGACTGAAGCTTTCTTT. The encoded protein is CASSSQGVRTEAFF.

The CDR3 here is CASSYSAGGQPQHF. The CDR3 nucleotides read TGTGCCAGCAGTTACTCTGCAGGAGGTCAGCCCCAGCATTTT. The rearrangement links TRBV6-2 or TRBV6-3 to TRBJ1-5, with D uncertain. The CDR3 spans 14 residues. Trimming removed 0 bases from V and 6 bases from J, with 9 bases in between. Looked up from germline, CDR1 is MNHEY and CDR2 is SVGEGT.

The chain combines TRBV12-3 or TRBV12-4 with TRBJ2-2, with TRBD1 identical over 11 bases. Trimming at V came to 6 bases and at J to 7 bases, leaving 10 bases not matched to a gene. The CDR3 consists of 16 residues. CDR3 protein: CASSPGTGGGDGELFF. The CDR3 region has the DNA TGTGCCAGCAGCCCCGGGACAGGGGGAGGGGACGGGGAGCTGTTTTTT.

The chain employs TRBV29-1 and TRBJ1-5, with D possibly being TRBD1 (6 bases). The CDR3 length is 13 residues. Per germline, CDR1 SQVTM and CDR2 ANQGSEA. V was clipped by 7 bases and J by 3 bases, with 13 bases between them. CDR3 in amino acids: CSARDNFNQPQHF. DNA of the CDR3: TGCAGCGCCCGGGACAACTTCAATCAGCCCCAGCATTTT. The full variable domain, with the rest looked up from reference TRBV29-1 and TRBJ1-5, is SAVISQKPSRDICQRGTSLTIQCQVDSQVTMMFWYRQQPGQSLTLIATANQGSEATYESGFVIDKFPISRPNLTFSTLTVSNMSPEDSSIYLCSARDNFNQPQHFGDGTRLSIL.

The rearrangement links TRBV11-2 to TRBJ2-4, with 9 bases that match TRBD2. Germline loops: CDR1 SGHAT, CDR2 FQNNGV. With 5 bases clipped from V and 1 base from J, the junction kept 6 bases outside the gene matches. The CDR3 extends over 16 amino acids. The CDR3 sequence: CASSPRLAEAKNIQYF. The CDR3 DNA sequence: TGTGCCAGCAGCCCCAGACTAGCGGAGGCCAAAAACATTCAGTACTTC. Combining the CDR3 with reference TRBV11-2 and TRBJ2-4 gives the whole variable domain EAGVAQSPRYKIIEKRQSVAFWCNPISGHATLYWYQQILGQGPKLLIQFQNNGVVDDSQLPKDRFSAERLKGVDSTLKIQPAKLEDSAVYLCASSPRLAEAKNIQYFGAGTRLSVL.

This rearrangement joins TRBV10-3 to TRBJ2-5; D may match TRBD1 or TRBD2 (5 bases each). Trimming left V 7 bases short and J 5 bases short, with 14 bases between. Germline CDR1 reads ENHRY; CDR2 reads SYGVKD. The CDR3 length is 13 residues. The CDR3 region is CAITPRDGETQYF. In nucleotides, the CDR3 is TGTGCCATCACTCCCAGGGACGGGGAGACCCAGTACTTC.

This clonotype was counted a few times. CDR3 coding DNA: TGCGCCAGCAGCTGGACGAGGGGGGGGATCACTGAAGCTTTCTTT. Residues: CASSWTRGGITEAFF. This rearrangement joins TRBV5-1 to TRBJ1-1, with a tentative D call TRBD1 (6 bases). The CDR3 is 15 residues long. Trimming cost V 3 bases and J 4 bases, with 16 bases left between them. Germline V gives CDR1 SGHRS, CDR2 YFSETQ.

The chain carries TRBV30 and TRBJ1-4; D is perhaps TRBD1 (6 bases). V lost 3 bases and J lost 4, with 12 bases in between. The CDR3 runs 14 residues. Germline V lookup: CDR1 GTSNPN, CDR2 SVGIG (reference sequence). CDR3 in DNA: TGTGCCTGGAGACCCAGGGGAGATAATGAAAAACTGTTTTTT. Translating it yields CAWRPRGDNEKLFF.

This clonotype turned up a few times. The chain has TRBV11-2 and TRBJ1-2; D is unresolved. Per germline, CDR1 SGHAT and CDR2 FQNNGV. The V gene lost 0 bases and the J gene lost 1 base, with 6 bases spanning the gap. The CDR3 spans 14 residues. This CDR3 is CASSLDHSNYGYTF. The CDR3 DNA sequence: TGTGCCAGCAGCTTAGATCACAGTAACTATGGCTACACCTTC.

The sample holds a few counts of this clonotype. The V gene is TRBV20-1, the J gene TRBJ2-7; 9 bases agree with TRBD2. The CDR3 extends over 15 amino acids. Germline CDR1 is DFQATT and CDR2 is SNEGSKA (reference sequence). V was pared by 4 bases and J by 5 bases, with 12 bases of the junction left unmatched. CDR3 in amino acids: CSANSASGVRDEQYF. The CDR3 DNA reads as TGCAGTGCTAACTCGGCTAGCGGGGTGAGGGACGAGCAGTACTTC.